This TCR beta chain appears in the sequencing data of a study of blood T cell repertoires in COVID-19. Overall study: There were acute and convalescent COVID-19 samples, and they came from the United States, Italy and Spain. Nucleic acid was either cDNA or gDNA, and it came from T cells, B-cell-depleted T cells, or PBMCs.

Per the study methods: Reference gene primer amplification yielded estimated nucleated cell counts. TCRdb's copy holds only in-frame clones and misses some; the assay was immunoSEQ multiplex PCR. D and trimming were read from the DNA, whereas the V and J calls and clone size are those reported in that table. The table lists tens of thousands of clones, under 90% of them singletons. V lost 6 bases, J lost 1 base, and 6 bases lay in between. This CDR3 has 12 residues. This clone was detected only once. The sequenced sample was peripheral blood. This sequence joins TRBV12-3 or TRBV12-4 and TRBJ1-1; D gene unclear. This TCR came from an elderly man with acute or convalescent COVID-19. The CDR3 protein is CASSNRNTEAFF. The DNA for the CDR3 is TGTGCCAGCAGCAACAGGAACACTGAAGCTTTCTTT.